This T cell receptor beta chain was recorded in a study of T cells in localized non-small cell lung cancer. Overall study results and limits: The study sequenced only one region of the tumor. As a result, intratumor heterogeneity could not be excluded and remains possible.

Unmatched junction bases numbered 13, after V lost 3 bases and J lost 7 bases. This CDR3 region has 18 residues. From germline, CDR1 is MNHEY and CDR2 SMNVEV (reference sequence). Note on this clone: The target antigen is unknown.

Assay used: immunoSEQ multiplex PCR; TCRdb lists only in-frame clones, some missing. The sample holds around 130,000 clones, 89% seen once. Material: peripheral blood, obtained before any cancer treatment. This TCR was recovered from a female donor older than 55 with stage I lung adenocarcinoma. V and J are TRBV27 and TRBJ2-5; the match to TRBD2 covers 14 bases. The CDR3 coding sequence is TGTGCCAGCAGTTTGAGAACGGGGGGACTAGCGGGAGCGGGGACCCAGTACTTC. Protein sequence: CASSLRTGGLAGAGTQYF.